This T cell receptor beta chain was sequenced in a study of blood T cell repertoires in COVID-19. Study-wide background: Specimens from acute and convalescent COVID-19 originated in the United States, Italy and Spain.

The CDR3 consists of 15 residues. CDR1 and CDR2 (germline): LGHDT, YNNKEL (reference sequence). V lost 5 bases to trimming and J lost 0 bases; unmatched junction nucleotides: 4. Study members were between roughly 18 and 89 years old and lived in approximately 25 US regions. Cohort allocation depended upon clinical history that participants reported. As processed by the authors: Using reference gene primer amplification, nucleated cell counts were estimated. Some clones are missing from TCRdb's copy, which holds only in-frame ones; the method was immunoSEQ multiplex PCR. D and trimming were read from the DNA, whereas the V and J calls and clone size are those reported in that table. The table shows around 250,000 clones, with more than 75% occurring only once.

The sequenced sample consisted of PBMCs or T cells enriched from blood (not recorded which). The V call is TRBV3-1 (or the pseudogene TRBV3-2), the J call TRBJ2-7, with TRBD1 matching 10 bases. The TCR was taken from a man between 18 and 29 years old who had recovered from COVID-19. CDR3 coding DNA: TGTGCCAGCAGCTCCCGGGACAGGGGCTCCTACGAGCAGTACTTC. Amino acids: CASSSRDRGSYEQYF.